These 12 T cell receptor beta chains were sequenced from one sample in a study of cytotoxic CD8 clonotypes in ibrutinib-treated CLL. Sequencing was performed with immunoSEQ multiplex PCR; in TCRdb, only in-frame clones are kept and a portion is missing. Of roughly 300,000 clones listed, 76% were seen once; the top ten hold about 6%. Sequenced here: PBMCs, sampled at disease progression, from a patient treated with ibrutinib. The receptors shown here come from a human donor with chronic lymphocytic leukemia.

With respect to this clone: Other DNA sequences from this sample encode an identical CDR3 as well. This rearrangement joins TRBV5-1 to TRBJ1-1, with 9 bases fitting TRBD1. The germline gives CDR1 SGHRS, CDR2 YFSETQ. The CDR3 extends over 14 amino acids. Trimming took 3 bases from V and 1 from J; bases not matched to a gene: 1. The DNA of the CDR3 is TGCGCCAGCAGCTCGGGACAGGGGAACACTGAAGCTTTCTTT. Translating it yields CASSSGQGNTEAFF.

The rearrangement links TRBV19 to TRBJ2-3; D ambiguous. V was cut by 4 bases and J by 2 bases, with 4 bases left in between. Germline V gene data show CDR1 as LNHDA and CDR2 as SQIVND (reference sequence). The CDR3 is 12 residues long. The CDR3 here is CASSTLTDTQYF. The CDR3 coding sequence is TGTGCCAGTAGTACCCTCACAGATACGCAGTATTTT.

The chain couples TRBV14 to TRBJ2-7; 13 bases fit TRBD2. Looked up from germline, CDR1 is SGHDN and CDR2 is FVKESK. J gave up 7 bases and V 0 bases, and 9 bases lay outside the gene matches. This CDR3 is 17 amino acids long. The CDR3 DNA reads TGTGCCAGCAGCCAAGATCTTTCGGGACTAGCGGGGCCGGAGCAGTACTTC. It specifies CASSQDLSGLAGPEQYF.

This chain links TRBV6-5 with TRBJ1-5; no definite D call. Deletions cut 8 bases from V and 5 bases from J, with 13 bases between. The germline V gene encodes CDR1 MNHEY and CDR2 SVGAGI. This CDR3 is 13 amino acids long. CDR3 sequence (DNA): TGTGCCAGCTGTACTGGGAAATATCAGCCCCAGCATTTT. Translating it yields CASCTGKYQPQHF.

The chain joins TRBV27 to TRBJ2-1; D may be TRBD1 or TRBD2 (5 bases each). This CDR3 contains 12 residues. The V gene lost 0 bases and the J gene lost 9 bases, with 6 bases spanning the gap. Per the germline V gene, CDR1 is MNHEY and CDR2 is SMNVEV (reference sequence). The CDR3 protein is CASSLSGVEQFF. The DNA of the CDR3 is TGTGCCAGCAGTTTATCGGGGGTTGAGCAGTTCTTC.

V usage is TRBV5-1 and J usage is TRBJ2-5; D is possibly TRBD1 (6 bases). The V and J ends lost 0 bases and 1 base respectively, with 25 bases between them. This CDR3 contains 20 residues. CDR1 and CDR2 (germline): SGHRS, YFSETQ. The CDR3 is CASSLGMTGLPTSPQETQYF. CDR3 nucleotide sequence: TGCGCCAGCAGCTTGGGGATGACAGGTCTCCCCACCTCACCCCAAGAGACCCAGTACTTC.

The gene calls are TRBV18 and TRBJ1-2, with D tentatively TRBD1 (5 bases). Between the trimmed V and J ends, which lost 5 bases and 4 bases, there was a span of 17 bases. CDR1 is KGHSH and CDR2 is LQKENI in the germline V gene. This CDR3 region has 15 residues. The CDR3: CASSSPGRTLYGYTF. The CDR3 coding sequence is TGTGCCAGCTCATCTCCGGGACGGACTCTCTATGGCTACACCTTC.

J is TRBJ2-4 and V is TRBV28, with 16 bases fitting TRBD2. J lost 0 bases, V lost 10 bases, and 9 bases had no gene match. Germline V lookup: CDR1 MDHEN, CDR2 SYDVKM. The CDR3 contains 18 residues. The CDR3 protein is CATQGLAGGVGAKNIQYF. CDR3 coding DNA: TGTGCCACCCAGGGACTAGCGGGGGGGGTCGGAGCCAAAAACATTCAGTACTTC.

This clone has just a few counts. CDR3 in amino acids: CASSQSVLRGLYEQYF. The CDR3 DNA is TGCGCCAGCAGCCAGTCGGTTCTGAGGGGCCTCTACGAGCAGTACTTC. The chain links TRBV4-1 to TRBJ2-7; tentatively, D is TRBD1 or TRBD2 (5 bases each). The CDR3 sequence is 16 residues long. V was cut by 3 bases and J by 3 bases, with 18 bases left in between. Germline loops: CDR1 MGHRA, CDR2 YSYEKL.

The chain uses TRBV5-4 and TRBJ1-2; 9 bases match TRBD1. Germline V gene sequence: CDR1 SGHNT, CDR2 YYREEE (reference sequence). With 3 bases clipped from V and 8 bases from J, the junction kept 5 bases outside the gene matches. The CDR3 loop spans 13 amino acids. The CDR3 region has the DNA TGTGCCAGCAGCTCGGGGACAGGGTGGGGCTACACCTTC. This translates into CASSSGTGWGYTF.

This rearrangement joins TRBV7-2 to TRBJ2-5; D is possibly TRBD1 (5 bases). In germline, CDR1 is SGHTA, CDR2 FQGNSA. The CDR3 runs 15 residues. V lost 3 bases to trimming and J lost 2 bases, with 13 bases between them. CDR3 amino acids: CASSFLGPLQETQYF. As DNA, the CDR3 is TGTGCCAGCAGCTTCCTGGGGCCCTTACAAGAGACCCAGTACTTC.

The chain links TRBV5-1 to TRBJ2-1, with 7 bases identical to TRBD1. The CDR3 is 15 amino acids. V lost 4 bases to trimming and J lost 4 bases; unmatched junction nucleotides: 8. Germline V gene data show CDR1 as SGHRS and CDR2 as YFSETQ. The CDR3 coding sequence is TGCGCCAGCAGCCAACAGGGGAACGTGTACAATGAGCAGTTCTTC. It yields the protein CASSQQGNVYNEQFF. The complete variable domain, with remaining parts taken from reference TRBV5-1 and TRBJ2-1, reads KAGVTQTPRYLIKTRGQQVTLSCSPISGHRSVSWYQQTPGQGLQFLFEYFSETQRNKGNFPGRFSGRQFSNSRSEMNVSTLELGDSALYLCASSQQGNVYNEQFFGPGTRLTVL.